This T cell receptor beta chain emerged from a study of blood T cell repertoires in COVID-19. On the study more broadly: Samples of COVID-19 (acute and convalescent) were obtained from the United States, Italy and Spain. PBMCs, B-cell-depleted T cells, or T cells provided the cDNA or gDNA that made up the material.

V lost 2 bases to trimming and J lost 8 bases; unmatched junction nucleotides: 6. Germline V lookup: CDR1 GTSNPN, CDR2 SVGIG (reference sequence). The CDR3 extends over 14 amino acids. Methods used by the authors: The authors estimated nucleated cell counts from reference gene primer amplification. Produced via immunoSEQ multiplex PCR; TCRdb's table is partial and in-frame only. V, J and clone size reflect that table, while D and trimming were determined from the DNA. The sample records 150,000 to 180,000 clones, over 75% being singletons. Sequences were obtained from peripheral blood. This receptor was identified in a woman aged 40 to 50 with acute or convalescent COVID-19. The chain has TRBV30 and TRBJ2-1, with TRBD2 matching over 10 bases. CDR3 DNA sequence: TGTGCCTGGAGTTCGCTAGCGGGGGTCTATGAGCAGTTCTTC. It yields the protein CAWSSLAGVYEQFF. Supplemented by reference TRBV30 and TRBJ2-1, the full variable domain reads SQTIHQWPATLVQPVGSPLSLECTVEGTSNPNLYWYRQAAGRGLQLLFYSVGIGQISSEVPQNLSASRPQDRQFILSSKKLLLSDSGFYLCAWSSLAGVYEQFFGPGTRLTVL.